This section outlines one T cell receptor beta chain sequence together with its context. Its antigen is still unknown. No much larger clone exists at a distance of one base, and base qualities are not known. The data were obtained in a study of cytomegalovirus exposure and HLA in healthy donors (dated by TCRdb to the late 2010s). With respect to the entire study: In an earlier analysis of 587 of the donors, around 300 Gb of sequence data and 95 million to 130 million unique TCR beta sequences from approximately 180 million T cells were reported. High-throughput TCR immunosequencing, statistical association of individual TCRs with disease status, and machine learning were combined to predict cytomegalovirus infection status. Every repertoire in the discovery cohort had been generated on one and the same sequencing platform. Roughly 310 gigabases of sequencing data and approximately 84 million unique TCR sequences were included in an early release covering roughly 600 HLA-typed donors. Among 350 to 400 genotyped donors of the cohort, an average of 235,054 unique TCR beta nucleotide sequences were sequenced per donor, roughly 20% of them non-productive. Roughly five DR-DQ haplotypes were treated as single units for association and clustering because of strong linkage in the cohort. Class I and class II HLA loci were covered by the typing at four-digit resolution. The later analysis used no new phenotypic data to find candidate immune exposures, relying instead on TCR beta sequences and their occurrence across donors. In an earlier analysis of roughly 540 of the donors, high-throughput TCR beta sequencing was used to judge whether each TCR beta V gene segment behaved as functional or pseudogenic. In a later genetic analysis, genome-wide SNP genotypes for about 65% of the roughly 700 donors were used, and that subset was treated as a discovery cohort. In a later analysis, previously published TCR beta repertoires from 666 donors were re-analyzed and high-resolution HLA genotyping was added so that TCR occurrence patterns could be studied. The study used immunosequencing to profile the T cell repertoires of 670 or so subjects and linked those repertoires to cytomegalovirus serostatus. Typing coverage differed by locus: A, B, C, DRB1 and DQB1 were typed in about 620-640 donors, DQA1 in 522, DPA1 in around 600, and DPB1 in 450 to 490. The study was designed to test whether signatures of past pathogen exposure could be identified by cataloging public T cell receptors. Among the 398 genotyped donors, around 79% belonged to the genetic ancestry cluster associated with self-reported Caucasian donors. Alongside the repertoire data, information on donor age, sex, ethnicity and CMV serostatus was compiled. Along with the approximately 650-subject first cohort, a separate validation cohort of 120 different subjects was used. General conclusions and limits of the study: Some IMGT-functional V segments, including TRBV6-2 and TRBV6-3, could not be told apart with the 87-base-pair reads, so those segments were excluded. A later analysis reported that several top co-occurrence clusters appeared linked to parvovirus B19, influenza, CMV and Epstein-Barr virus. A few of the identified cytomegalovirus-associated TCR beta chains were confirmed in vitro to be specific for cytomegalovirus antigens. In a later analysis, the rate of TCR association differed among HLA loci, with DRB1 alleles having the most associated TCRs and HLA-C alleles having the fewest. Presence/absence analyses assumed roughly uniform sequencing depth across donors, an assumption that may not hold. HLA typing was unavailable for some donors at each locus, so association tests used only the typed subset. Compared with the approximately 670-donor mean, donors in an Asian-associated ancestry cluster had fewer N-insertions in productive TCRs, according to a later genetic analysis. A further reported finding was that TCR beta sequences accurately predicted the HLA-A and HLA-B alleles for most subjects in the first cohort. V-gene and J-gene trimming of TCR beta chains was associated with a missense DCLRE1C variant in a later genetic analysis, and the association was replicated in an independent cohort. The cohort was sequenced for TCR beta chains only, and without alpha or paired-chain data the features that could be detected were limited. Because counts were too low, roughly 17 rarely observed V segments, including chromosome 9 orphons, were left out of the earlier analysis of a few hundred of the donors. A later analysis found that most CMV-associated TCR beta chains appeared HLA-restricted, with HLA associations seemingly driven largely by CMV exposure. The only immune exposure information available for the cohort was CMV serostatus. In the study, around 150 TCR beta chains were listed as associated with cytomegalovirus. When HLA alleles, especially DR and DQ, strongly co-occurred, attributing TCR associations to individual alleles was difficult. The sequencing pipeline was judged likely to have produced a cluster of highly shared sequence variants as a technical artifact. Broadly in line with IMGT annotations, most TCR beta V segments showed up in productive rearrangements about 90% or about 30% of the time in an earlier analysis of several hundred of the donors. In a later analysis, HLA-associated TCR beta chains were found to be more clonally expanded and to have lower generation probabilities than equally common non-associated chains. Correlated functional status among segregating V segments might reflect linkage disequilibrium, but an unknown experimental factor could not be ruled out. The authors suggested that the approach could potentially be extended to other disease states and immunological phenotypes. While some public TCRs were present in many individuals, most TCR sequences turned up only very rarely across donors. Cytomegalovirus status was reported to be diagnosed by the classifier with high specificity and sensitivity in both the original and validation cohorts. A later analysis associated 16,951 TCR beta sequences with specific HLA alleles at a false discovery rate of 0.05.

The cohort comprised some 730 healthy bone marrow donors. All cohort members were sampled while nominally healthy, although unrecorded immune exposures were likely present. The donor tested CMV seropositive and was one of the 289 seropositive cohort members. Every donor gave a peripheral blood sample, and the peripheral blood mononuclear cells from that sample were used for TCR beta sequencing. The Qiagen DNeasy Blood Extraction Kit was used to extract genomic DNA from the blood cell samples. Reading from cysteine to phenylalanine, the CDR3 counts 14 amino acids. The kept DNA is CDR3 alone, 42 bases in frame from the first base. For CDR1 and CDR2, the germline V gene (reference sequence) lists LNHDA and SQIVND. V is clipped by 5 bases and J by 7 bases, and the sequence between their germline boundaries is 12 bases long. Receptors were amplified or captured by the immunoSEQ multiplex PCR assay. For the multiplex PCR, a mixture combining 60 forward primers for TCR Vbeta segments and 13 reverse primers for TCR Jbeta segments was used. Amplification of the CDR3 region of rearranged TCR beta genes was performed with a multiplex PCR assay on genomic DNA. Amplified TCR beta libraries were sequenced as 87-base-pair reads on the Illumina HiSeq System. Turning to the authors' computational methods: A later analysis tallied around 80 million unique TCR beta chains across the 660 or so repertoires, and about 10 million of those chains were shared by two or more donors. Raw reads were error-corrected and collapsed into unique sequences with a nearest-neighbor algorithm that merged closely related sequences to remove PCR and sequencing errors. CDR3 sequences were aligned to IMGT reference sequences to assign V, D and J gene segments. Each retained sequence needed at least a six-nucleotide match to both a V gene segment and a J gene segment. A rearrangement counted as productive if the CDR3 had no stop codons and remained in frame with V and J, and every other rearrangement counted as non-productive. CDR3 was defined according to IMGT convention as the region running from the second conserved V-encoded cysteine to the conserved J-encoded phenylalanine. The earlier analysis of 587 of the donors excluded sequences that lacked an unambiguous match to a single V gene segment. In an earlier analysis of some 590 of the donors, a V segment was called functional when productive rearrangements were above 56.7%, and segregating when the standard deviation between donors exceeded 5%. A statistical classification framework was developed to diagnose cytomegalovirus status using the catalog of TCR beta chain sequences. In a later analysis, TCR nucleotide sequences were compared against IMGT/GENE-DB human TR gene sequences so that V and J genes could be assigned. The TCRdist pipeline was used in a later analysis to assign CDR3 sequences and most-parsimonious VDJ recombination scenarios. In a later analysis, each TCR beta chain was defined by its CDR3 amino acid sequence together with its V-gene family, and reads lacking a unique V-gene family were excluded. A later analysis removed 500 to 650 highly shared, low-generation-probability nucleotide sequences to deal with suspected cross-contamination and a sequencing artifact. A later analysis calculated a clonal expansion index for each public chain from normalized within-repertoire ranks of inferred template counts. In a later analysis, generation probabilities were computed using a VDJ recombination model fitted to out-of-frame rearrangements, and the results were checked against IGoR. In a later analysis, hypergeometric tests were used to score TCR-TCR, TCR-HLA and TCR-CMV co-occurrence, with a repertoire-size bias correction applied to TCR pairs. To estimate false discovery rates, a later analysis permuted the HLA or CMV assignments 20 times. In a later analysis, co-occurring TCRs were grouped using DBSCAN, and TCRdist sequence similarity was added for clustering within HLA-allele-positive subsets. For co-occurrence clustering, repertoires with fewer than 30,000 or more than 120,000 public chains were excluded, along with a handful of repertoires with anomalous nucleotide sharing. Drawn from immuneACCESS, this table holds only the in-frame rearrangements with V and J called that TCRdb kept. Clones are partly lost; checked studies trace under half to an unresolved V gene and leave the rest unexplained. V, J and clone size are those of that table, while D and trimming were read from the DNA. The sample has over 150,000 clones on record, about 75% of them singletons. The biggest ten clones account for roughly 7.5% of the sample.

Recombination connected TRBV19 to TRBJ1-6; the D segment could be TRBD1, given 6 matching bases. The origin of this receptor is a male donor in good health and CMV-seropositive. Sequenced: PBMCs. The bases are TGTGCCAGTAGTTTAACAGGGAGAAATTCACCCCTCCACTTT. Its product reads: CASSLTGRNSPLHF.